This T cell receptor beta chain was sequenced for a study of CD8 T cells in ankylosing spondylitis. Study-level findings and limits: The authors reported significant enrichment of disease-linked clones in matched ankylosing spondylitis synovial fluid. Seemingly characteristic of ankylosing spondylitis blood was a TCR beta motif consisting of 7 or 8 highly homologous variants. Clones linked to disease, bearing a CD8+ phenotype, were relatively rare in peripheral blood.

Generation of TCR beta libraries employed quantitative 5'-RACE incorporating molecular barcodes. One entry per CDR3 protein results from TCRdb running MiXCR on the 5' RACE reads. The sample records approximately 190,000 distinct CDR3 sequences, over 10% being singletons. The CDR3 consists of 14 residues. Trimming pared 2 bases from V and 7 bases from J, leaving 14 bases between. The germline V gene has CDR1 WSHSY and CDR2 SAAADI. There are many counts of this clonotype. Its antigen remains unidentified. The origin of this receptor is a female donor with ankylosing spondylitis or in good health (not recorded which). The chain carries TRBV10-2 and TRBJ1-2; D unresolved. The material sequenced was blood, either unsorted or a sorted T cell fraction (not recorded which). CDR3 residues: CASSEIVLGSGYTF. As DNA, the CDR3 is TGCGCCAGCAGTGAGATAGTCTTGGGGTCTGGCTACACCTTC.